The clone carrying this TCR beta chain has just a few counts. The same CDR3 also results from other DNA sequences found in this sample. This sample was taken from a study of blood T cell repertoires in COVID-19. Study-level information: Samples of COVID-19 (acute and convalescent) were obtained from the United States, Italy and Spain.

Germline CDR1 DFQATT, CDR2 SNEGSKA (reference sequence). The CDR3 is 14 residues long. Losses at the gene ends were 6 bases for V and 4 bases for J; bases not matched to a gene: 7. Only in-frame clones appear in the TCRdb table, and some are missing; sequencing was by immunoSEQ multiplex PCR. This sample has some 150,000 clones, with approximately 80% found just once. This rearrangement joins TRBV20-1 to TRBJ2-2; 8 bases are shared with TRBD1. This TCR derives from a human donor with acute or convalescent COVID-19. The donor label of this sample is uncertain. The sample was peripheral blood. The CDR3 here is CSASRTGGTGELFF. The CDR3 coding sequence is TGCAGTGCCAGTCGTACAGGGGGCACCGGGGAGCTGTTTTTT.